A selection of T cell receptor beta chains follows, all from one sample in a study of blood T cells in healthy people across ages. TCRdb fed the 5' RACE reads into MiXCR, producing one record per CDR3 protein. Of roughly 1.5 million distinct CDR3 sequences in the sample, roughly two fifths were seen once. Sample: blood. Receptors were obtained from a woman aged 18-35 years in good health. Both conserved end residues are part of each CDR3. The D gene is left open where the match is weak. Clone size is shown for a subset of rows, as once, few, many or a class of expanded clone.

d_call j_call clone_size v_call cdr3_nt cdr3_aa
. TRBJ2-1 few TRBV4-3 TGCGCCAGCAGCCAAGAAAGAATAAATGAGCAGTTCTTC CASSQERINEQFF
. TRBJ1-1 many TRBV7-9 TGTGCCAGCAGCCTGGACAGCACTGAAGCTTTCTTT CASSLDSTEAFF
TRBD2 TRBJ2-7 once TRBV3-1 TGTGCCAGCAGCCCGACGGGACGGGGGGACTACGAGCAGTACTTC CASSPTGRGDYEQYF
TRBD1 TRBJ1-1 few TRBV4-1 TGCGCCAGCAGCCAAGAGGGACAGGGGTTCACTGAAGCTTTCTTT CASSQEGQGFTEAFF
. TRBJ2-1 . TRBV5-1 TGCGCCAGCATGGGACGAGCGGACTACAATGAGCAGTTCTTC CASMGRADYNEQFF
. TRBJ2-3 . TRBV12-3/TRBV12-4 TGTGCCAGCAAGCAGTCAAACACAGATACGCAGTATTTT CASKQSNTDTQYF
TRBD1 TRBJ1-5 . TRBV4-1 TGCGCCAGCAGCCAAGATCAACTCGACAGGGTGGTTGGGCAGCCCCAGCATTTT CASSQDQLDRVVGQPQHF
. TRBJ1-1 . TRBV4-1 TGCGCCAGCAGCCTCCCAAGGGGACACAACGGTTGGGACACTGAAGCTTTCTTT CASSLPRGHNGWDTEAFF
. TRBJ2-3 few TRBV6-1 TGTGCCAGCAGTGAAGTAGGCCCCCTAGGCGGCACAGATACGCAGTATTTT CASSEVGPLGGTDTQYF
. TRBJ1-2 . TRBV27 TGTGCCAGCAGTTCCCGGCTTCGGGGCTATGGCTACACCTTC CASSSRLRGYGYTF
TRBD2 TRBJ2-1 . TRBV6-2/TRBV6-3 TGTGTCAGCAGAGCGACTAGCGGGGGGTTCGGTGAGCAGTTCTTC CVSRATSGGFGEQFF
. TRBJ2-5 . TRBV10-3 TGTGCCATCAGTGCGGGGTTCGAGGAGACCCAGTACTTC CAISAGFEETQYF
TRBD2 TRBJ2-7 once TRBV3-1 TGTGCCAGCAGCCCGACTAGCGGGGTCATCTCCTACGAGCAGTACTTC CASSPTSGVISYEQYF
. TRBJ1-2 . TRBV6-2/TRBV6-3 TGTGCCAGCCAGGACAGTGCTAACTATGGCTACACCTTC CASQDSANYGYTF
TRBD1 TRBJ2-1 . TRBV9 TGTGCCAGCAGCGTAAGTGGGACAGGGGGCTACAATGAGCAGTTCTTC CASSVSGTGGYNEQFF
. TRBJ2-7 . TRBV2 TGTACCAGCAGTGAAGAGATCTTATACGAGCAGTACTTC CTSSEEILYEQYF
TRBD2 TRBJ2-5 . TRBV20-1 TGCAGCGCTAGAAGGACTAGCGGGAGGGCCCGGGAAGAAGAGACCCAGTACTTC CSARRTSGRAREEETQYF
. TRBJ2-5 . TRBV9 TGTGCCAGCAGCGACGGGACACGGCCATTTCAAGAGACCCAGTACTTC CASSDGTRPFQETQYF
. TRBJ2-3 . TRBV4-3 TGCGCCAGCAGCCAAGGACAGCGCAGCACCACAGATACGCAGTATTTT CASSQGQRSTTDTQYF
. TRBJ2-1 . TRBV12-3/TRBV12-4 TGTGCCAGCAGTGCGCCGGCGGGCAGCTCCTACAATGAGCAGTTCTTC CASSAPAGSSYNEQFF
. TRBJ1-1 . TRBV6-6 TGTGCCAGCAGTCCAAGGTGGACTGAAGCTTTCTTT CASSPRWTEAFF
. TRBJ2-5 . TRBV11-2 TGTGCCAGCAGCTTTGGTGGCGGGACCCAGTACTTC CASSFGGGTQYF
. TRBJ2-3 . TRBV9 TGTGCCAGCAGCTTTCGGCCCTCGACTAGCACAGATACGCAGTATTTT CASSFRPSTSTDTQYF
. TRBJ2-4 few TRBV13 TGTGCCAGCAGCTTCGCGGGTTCGGGCATTCAGTACTTC CASSFAGSGIQYF
TRBD2 TRBJ2-3 . TRBV7-2 TGTGCCAGCAGAGTACTAGCGGGAGGATCCACGCAGTATTTT CASRVLAGGSTQYF
TRBD1 TRBJ2-7 few TRBV7-2 TGTGCCAGCAGCTTATGGACAGGGGGCCACGAGCAGTACTTC CASSLWTGGHEQYF
TRBD1 TRBJ1-2 . TRBV6-2/TRBV6-3 TGTGCCAGCAGTACCCGGGACAGCAACTACGGCTACACCTTC CASSTRDSNYGYTF
TRBD1 TRBJ1-2 few TRBV25-1 TGTGCCAGCAGTGAACAGGACAGGGAAAGTTGGGGCTATGGCTACACCTTC CASSEQDRESWGYGYTF
TRBD2 TRBJ2-4 few TRBV27 TGTGCCAGCAGACTGGGGGGGAATCCCAAAAACATTCAGTACTTC CASRLGGNPKNIQYF
TRBD2 TRBJ2-5 once TRBV29-1 TGCAGCGCCCCGAGCGGGAGAAGGGTCAATGAGCAGTACTTC CSAPSGRRVNEQYF
. TRBJ2-7 many TRBV10-3 TGTGCCATCAGTGAGTCGACTTACGAGCAGTACTTC CAISESTYEQYF
. TRBJ2-5 few TRBV2 TGTGCCAGCCGGGGTGGAGTTTCAGAGACCCAGTACTTC CASRGGVSETQYF
. TRBJ2-7 many TRBV7-2 TGTGCCAGCAGCTTAGCTGGAGTCTCCTACGAGCAGTACTTC CASSLAGVSYEQYF
TRBD1 TRBJ2-7 . TRBV9 TGTGCCAGCAGCGCTACAGGGGCCCAAGAGGCCCAGTACTTC CASSATGAQEAQYF
TRBD2 TRBJ2-3 few TRBV20-1 TGCAGTGCCGGGAGGGGAGGCATAGATACGCAGTATTTT CSAGRGGIDTQYF
. TRBJ2-5 . TRBV29-1 TGCAGCGTTTCGATAGAGACCCAGTACTTC CSVSIETQYF
. TRBJ1-2 many TRBV4-3 TGTGCCAGCAGTCAGACAGGAGTCTATGGCTACACCTTC CASSQTGVYGYTF
. TRBJ2-5 . TRBV9 TGTGCCAGCACACCAATTAGGACAGCTTCAACTAGTTTGGGTGAGCAGTACTTC CASTPIRTASTSLGEQYF
TRBD2 TRBJ2-5 . TRBV25-1 TGTGCCAGCAGTGTCAGACTAGCGACGGAGACCCAGTACTTC CASSVRLATETQYF
TRBD1 TRBJ1-6 . TRBV12-3/TRBV12-4 TGTGCCAGCAGTCCCAACACAGGGGAGTCACCCCTCCACTTT CASSPNTGESPLHF
. TRBJ1-2 few TRBV6-1 TGTGCCAGCAGTGAGAGCGGCTACACCTTC CASSESGYTF
TRBD1 TRBJ2-5 few TRBV7-9 TGTGCCAGCGGGGACAGCGCGAGGGAGACCCAGTACTTC CASGDSARETQYF
. TRBJ2-4 few TRBV12-3/TRBV12-4 TGTGCCAGCAGCCCCGGGGACGTTGGGACCCGAGAGCCTGAGTACTTC CASSPGDVGTREPEYF
TRBD1 TRBJ1-2 . TRBV12-3/TRBV12-4 TGTGCCAGCAGTTCCGCAGGGGGGGCTCAGGATGGCTACACCTTC CASSSAGGAQDGYTF
. TRBJ2-1 many TRBV5-6 TGTGCCAGCAGCTTGTTTTCTAAGGGCTCCTACAATGAGCAGTTCTTC CASSLFSKGSYNEQFF
. TRBJ2-7 few TRBV6-2/TRBV6-3 TGTGCCAGCAGTTACCCACCCGACAGGAGACCCCACGAGCAGTACTTC CASSYPPDRRPHEQYF
. TRBJ2-2 once TRBV6-2/TRBV6-3 TGTGCCAGCAGCAAGGAGTGGGCCACCGGGGAGCTGTTTTTT CASSKEWATGELFF
TRBD2 TRBJ2-3 . TRBV7-2 TGTGCCAGCACCCTACGAGCGGGGGGGCGAGATACGCAGTATTTT CASTLRAGGRDTQYF